This T cell receptor beta chain was captured by sequencing in a study of shared clonotypes between healthy human individuals. Study-level background: CD4 naive and CD4 memory each took three plates per donor, while CD8 naive took two and CD8 memory one.

Recent acute infections and vaccinations were absent in the healthy HIV-negative adult donors. Some clones are missing from TCRdb's copy, which holds only in-frame ones; the method was immunoSEQ multiplex PCR. The repertoire holds about 2.4 million clones, with approximately 94% as singletons. To note about this clone: The target antigen is unknown.

Study-wide points: Clonotypes not shared had lower generation probabilities than those common to all four donors. Despite large depth, rarefaction showed incomplete sorted-subset sequencing.

The sequencing input was naive CD4+ T cells from PBMCs. Subset defined: CD45RA+ positively selected. The TCR originated in a man between 18 and 29 years old in good health. Some clones in this sample may be carry-over from other donors' samples.

The CDR3 region has the DNA TGTGCCAGCTCATACCGGGACAAATACTACGAGCAGTACTTC. Translated, it gives CASSYRDKYYEQYF. The chain is built from TRBV18 and TRBJ2-7; possibly TRBD1 for D (6 bases). From germline, CDR1 is KGHSH and CDR2 LQKENI. The CDR3 totals 14 residues. The V end was cut by 5 bases, the J end by 3 bases, with 14 bases between.